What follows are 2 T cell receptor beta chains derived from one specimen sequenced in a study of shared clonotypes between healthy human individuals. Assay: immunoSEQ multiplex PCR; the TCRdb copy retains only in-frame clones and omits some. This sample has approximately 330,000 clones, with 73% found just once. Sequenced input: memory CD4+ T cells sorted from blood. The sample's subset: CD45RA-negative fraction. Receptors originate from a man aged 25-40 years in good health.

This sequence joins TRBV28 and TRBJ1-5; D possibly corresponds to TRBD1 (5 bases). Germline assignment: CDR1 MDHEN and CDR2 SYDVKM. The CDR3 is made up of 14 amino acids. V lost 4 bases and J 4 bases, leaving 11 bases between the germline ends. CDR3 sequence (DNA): TGTGCCAGCAGTTCGGGACGGATTAATCAGCCCCAGCATTTT. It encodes CASSSGRINQPQHF.

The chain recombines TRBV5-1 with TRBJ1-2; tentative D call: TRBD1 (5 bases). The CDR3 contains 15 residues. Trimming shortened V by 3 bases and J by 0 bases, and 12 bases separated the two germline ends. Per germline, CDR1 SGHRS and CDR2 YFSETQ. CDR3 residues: CASSSGGTSNYGYTF. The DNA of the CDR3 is TGCGCCAGCAGCTCCGGGGGGACCTCTAACTATGGCTACACCTTC.